This section outlines one T cell receptor (beta chain) sequence together with its context. Its antigen is not identified. Terminally differentiated effector memory CD45RA+ cells were excluded from the naive CD8 cells, which were CD45RO-negative and positively selected for CCR7. These data belong to a study of shared clonotypes between healthy human individuals. Study results and limitations: Compared with memory subsets, naive subsets generally had larger estimated richness.

In germline, CDR1 is SGHTA, CDR2 FQGTGA. CDR3 length equals 17 residues. The trim removed 5 bases at V and 5 bases at J, leaving 10 bases unmatched. Per sorted-subset replicate PCR, input was about 180 ng DNA, representing 30,000 or so T cell genomes. TCRdb keeps only in-frame clones here, not all; method: immunoSEQ multiplex PCR. The sample yields approximately 810,000 clones, about 92% seen once. Sequenced sample: naive CD8+ T cells sorted from blood. The receptor comes from a man aged 30 to 45 in good health. The V call is TRBV7-3, the J call TRBJ2-5; 14 nucleotides match TRBD2. The CDR3 spells CASSLTGLAGGLETQYF. In DNA, the CDR3 is TGTGCCAGCAGCCTTACAGGACTAGCGGGAGGATTGGAGACCCAGTACTTC.